The 19 T cell receptor beta chains below were found in one sample sequenced in a study of T cell repertoires in cytomegalovirus infection. TCRdb processed the reads anew with MiXCR; each CDR3 protein has one entry. The sample has about 360,000 distinct CDR3 sequences, roughly 20% seen once. The sequenced sample was PBMCs. The receptors stem from a human donor in good health (CMV status not recorded). Some clones in this sample may be carry-over from other donors' samples.

This chain links TRBV29-1 with TRBJ1-2, with D possibly being TRBD1 (5 bases). Germline CDR1 reads SQVTM; CDR2 reads ANQGSEA. With 0 bases removed from V and 3 bases from J, the gap between germline ends came to 17 bases. CDR3 length equals 16 residues. The CDR3 reads CSVEDPKTAGYYGYTF. In nucleotides, the CDR3 is TGCAGCGTTGAAGATCCAAAGACAGCAGGGTACTATGGCTACACCTTC. Variable domain in full (rest from reference TRBV29-1 and TRBJ1-2): SAVISQKPSRDICQRGTSLTIQCQVDSQVTMMFWYRQQPGQSLTLIATANQGSEATYESGFVIDKFPISRPNLTFSTLTVSNMSPEDSSIYLCSVEDPKTAGYYGYTFGSGTRLTVV.

This clonotype has a count of ten or more. The chain combines TRBV12-3 or TRBV12-4 with TRBJ2-3, with 7 positions matching TRBD2. CDR3 length: 17 residues. V dropped 6 bases and J dropped 9; count of bases not matched to a gene: 21. CDR3 sequence reads: CASSPKTLADSGGTQYF. The CDR3, as DNA: TGTGCCAGCAGCCCGAAGACTCTAGCGGACTCCGGAGGGACGCAGTATTTT.

This clonotype was counted ten times or more. The chain recombines TRBV7-2 with TRBJ2-3, with D tentatively TRBD1 (6 bases). In germline, CDR1 is SGHTA, CDR2 FQGNSA. This CDR3 has 15 amino acids. V lost 6 bases and J lost 5, with 18 bases in between. The CDR3 loop is CASRDSRGLRDTQYF. CDR3 DNA: TGTGCCAGCAGAGACTCCAGGGGTCTAAGAGATACGCAGTATTTT.

This clonotype was seen repeatedly, ten times or more. The chain carries TRBV7-9 and TRBJ1-1; unclear D gene. The CDR3 runs 14 residues. Germline V gene data show CDR1 as SEHNR and CDR2 as FQNEAQ (reference sequence). The ends were cut back, 1 base at V and 0 bases at J, with 6 bases in the middle. CDR3 sequence: CASSLGSLNTEAFF. The CDR3 coding sequence is TGTGCCAGCAGCTTAGGCAGCTTGAACACTGAAGCTTTCTTT.

This clonotype occurred a few times. V usage is TRBV14 and J usage is TRBJ1-6, with 7 bases lining up with TRBD1. The CDR3 is made up of 17 amino acids. With 3 bases clipped from V and 7 bases from J, the junction kept 12 bases outside the gene matches. The germline gives CDR1 SGHDN, CDR2 FVKESK. For the CDR3, the DNA is TGTGCCAGCAGCCAGCAAGACCCGGGACAGTTGAATTCACCCCTCCACTTT. Amino acids: CASSQQDPGQLNSPLHF.

The chain has TRBV28 and TRBJ1-5, with TRBD1 matching over 7 bases. V shed 4 bases and J 0 bases; nucleotides not matched to a gene: 9. Germline CDR1 is MDHEN and CDR2 is SYDVKM. The length of the CDR3 is 17 residues. In DNA form, the CDR3 reads TGTGCCAGCAGTTCCCCCGCCACAGGGGTTAGCAATCAGCCCCAGCATTTT. It yields the protein CASSSPATGVSNQPQHF. The full variable domain, its missing parts supplied by reference TRBV28 and TRBJ1-5, is DVKVTQSSRYLVKRTGEKVFLECVQDMDHENMFWYRQDPGLGLRLIYFSYDVKMKEKGDIPEGYSVSREKKERFSLILESASTNQTSMYLCASSSPATGVSNQPQHFGDGTRLSIL.

This clonotype has ten or more counts. V gene TRBV7-8 combines with J gene TRBJ2-7; D is ambiguous. The CDR3 consists of 13 residues. With 3 bases removed from V and 6 bases from J, the gap between germline ends came to 12 bases. Germline V CDR1 and CDR2: SGHVS, FQNEAQ. The CDR3 DNA is TGTGCCAGCAGCTTCAACATGGAATCCGAGCAGTACTTC. This translates into CASSFNMESEQYF. The full variable domain, with the rest looked up from reference TRBV7-8 and TRBJ2-7, is GAGVSQSPRYKVAKRGQDVALRCDPISGHVSLFWYQQALGQGPEFLTYFQNEAQLDKSGLPSDRFFAERPEGSVSTLKIQRTQQEDSAVYLCASSFNMESEQYFGPGTRLTVT.

In its sample, this clonotype was seen many times. The chain has TRBV27 and TRBJ1-6; D perhaps matches TRBD1 (6 bases). Germline CDR1 MNHEY, CDR2 SMNVEV (reference sequence). The CDR3 loop spans 17 amino acids. The V end was cut by 6 bases, the J end by 0 bases, with 15 bases between. This chain's CDR3 is CASRRDRLSSYNSPLHF. As DNA, the CDR3 is TGTGCCAGCAGAAGAGACAGGTTAAGCTCCTATAATTCACCCCTCCACTTT.

The CDR3 DNA is TGTGCCAGCAGCATCCCCCAAGAGCAGTTCTTC. Protein product: CASSIPQEQFF. The chain has TRBV7-9 and TRBJ2-1; D call uncertain. Germline CDR1 is SEHNR and CDR2 is FQNEAQ (reference sequence). Trimming took off 5 bases at V and 10 bases at J, with 9 bases between the two ends. The CDR3 loop spans 11 amino acids.

This clonotype was seen ten or more times. The J gene is TRBJ2-1, the V gene TRBV7-2; 14 bases fit TRBD2. Trimming removed 6 bases from V and 9 bases from J; junction bases left unmatched: 4. The CDR3 has 14 residues. The germline CDR1 and CDR2 sequences are SGHTA and FQGNSA. The CDR3 nucleotides are TGTGCCAGCAGTAAGGGACTAGCGGGAGTTGAGCAGTTCTTC. Amino acid sequence: CASSKGLAGVEQFF.

This chain links TRBV20-1 with TRBJ1-2; a possible D gene is TRBD1 (6 bases). V dropped 6 bases and J dropped 4 bases, with 15 bases sitting between them. The CDR3 totals 13 residues. Germline V gene lookup returns CDR1 DFQATT and CDR2 SNEGSKA (reference sequence). This CDR3 is CSAGANSVYGYTF. For the CDR3, the DNA is TGCAGTGCGGGGGCTAACTCCGTCTATGGCTACACCTTC.

The chain is built from TRBV27 and TRBJ1-6, with TRBD1 identical over 7 bases. J gave up 11 bases and V 9 bases, and 10 bases lay outside the gene matches. The V gene's germline CDR1 is MNHEY and CDR2 SMNVEV (reference sequence). This CDR3 has 13 residues. The CDR3 DNA reads TGTGCCAGTCGAGGAGGGGGCCGGACACCCCTCCACTTT. It yields the protein CASRGGGRTPLHF.

Only a few counts were recorded for this clonotype. J is TRBJ2-1 and V is TRBV7-2; 12 bases match TRBD2. The CDR3 is made up of 14 amino acids. Germline V gene data show CDR1 as SGHTA and CDR2 as FQGNSA. V gave up 6 bases and J gave up 9 bases; unmatched junction bases: 6. This CDR3 is CASRSGTSGPEQFF. CDR3 in DNA: TGTGCCAGCAGATCCGGGACTAGCGGGCCTGAGCAGTTCTTC. Full variable domain (missing parts from reference TRBV7-2 and TRBJ2-1): GAGVSQSPSNKVTEKGKDVELRCDPISGHTALYWYRQSLGQGLEFLIYFQGNSAPDKSGLPSDRFSAERTGGSVSTLTIQRTQQEDSAVYLCASRSGTSGPEQFFGPGTRLTVL.

A word on this clonotype: A junction end diverges from the germline sequence, so it may reflect a read error. CDR3 DNA: TGTGCCAGCGGCTTGGGCGGTTCAAAGGCTGAGACCCAGTACTTC. The encoded protein is CASGLGGSKAETQYF. The chain carries TRBV5-4 and TRBJ2-5, with unresolved D. The germline CDR1 and CDR2 sequences are SGHNT and YYREEE (reference sequence). The CDR3 is 15 amino acids.

This clonotype occurred a few times. The chain uses TRBV7-6 and TRBJ2-5; unclear D gene. Trimming removed 1 base from V and 10 bases from J, with 10 bases in between. CDR1 is SGHVS, CDR2 FNYEAQ, per germline. The CDR3 length is 12 residues. The CDR3 nucleotides read TGTGCCAGCAGCTTAGAACAGCCCGTCCAGTACTTC. Protein: CASSLEQPVQYF.

Note on this clonotype: The junction does not match germline at one end; this may be a read error. The J gene is TRBJ2-1, the V gene TRBV12-3 or TRBV12-4, with TRBD1 identical over 9 bases. The length of the CDR3 is 14 residues. The CDR3 nucleotides are TGTGCCAGCAGATTAGACAGGGGGGTCGGTGAGCAGTTCTTC. Encoded protein: CASRLDRGVGEQFF.

This clonotype has a count of ten or more. The CDR3 protein is CASSSSGADTQYF. In DNA form, the CDR3 reads TGTGCCAGCAGCTCATCAGGCGCAGATACGCAGTATTTT. The gene calls are TRBV7-2 and TRBJ2-3; D unresolved. This CDR3 region has 13 residues. Germline lookup yields CDR1 SGHTA and CDR2 FQGNSA. The V and J ends lost 4 bases and 4 bases respectively, with 9 bases between them.

The chain recombines TRBV6-1 with TRBJ1-2, with D unclear. Germline-derived CDR1 and CDR2 are MNHNS and SASEGT. The CDR3 loop spans 16 amino acids. V lost 8 bases and J 5 bases, leaving 24 bases between the germline ends. CDR3 residues: CASARERTSPDYGYTF. The CDR3 region has the DNA TGTGCCAGCGCCCGGGAGAGGACCTCCCCTGATTATGGCTACACCTTC.

A few counts support this clonotype. This chain links TRBV10-3 with TRBJ1-5; 8 bases match TRBD1. Germline CDR1 and CDR2: ENHRY and SYGVKD. V was clipped by 9 bases and J by 6 bases; unmatched bases: 10. The CDR3 extends over 14 amino acids. DNA of the CDR3: TGTGCCATTTCATTGGACAGGGCGGGTCAGCCCCAGCATTTT. Residues: CAISLDRAGQPQHF.